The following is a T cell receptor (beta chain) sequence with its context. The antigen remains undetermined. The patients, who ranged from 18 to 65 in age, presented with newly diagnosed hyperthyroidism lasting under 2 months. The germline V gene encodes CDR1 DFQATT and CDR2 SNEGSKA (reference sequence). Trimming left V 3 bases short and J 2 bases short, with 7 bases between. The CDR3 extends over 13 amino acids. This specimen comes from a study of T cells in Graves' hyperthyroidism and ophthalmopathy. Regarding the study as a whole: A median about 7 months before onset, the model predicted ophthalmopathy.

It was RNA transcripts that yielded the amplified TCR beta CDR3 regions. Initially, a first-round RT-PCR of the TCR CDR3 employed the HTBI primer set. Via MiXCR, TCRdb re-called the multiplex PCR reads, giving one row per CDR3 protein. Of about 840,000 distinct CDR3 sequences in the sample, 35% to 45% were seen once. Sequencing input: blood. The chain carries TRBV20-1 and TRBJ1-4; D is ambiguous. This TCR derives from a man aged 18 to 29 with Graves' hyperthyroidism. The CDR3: CSASDGTNEKLFF. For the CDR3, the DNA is TGCAGTGCTAGCGACGGGACTAATGAAAAACTGTTTTTT.